Listed below are T cell receptor beta chains from one sample, sequenced in a study of regulatory T cells in long-lasting Graves disease. TCRdb re-derived calls from the multiplex PCR reads in MiXCR, one entry per CDR3 protein. Altogether more than 350,000 distinct CDR3 sequences are present, around 14% being singletons, with the ten largest covering roughly a sixth. The sample was also reused in another study, on T cells in Graves' hyperthyroidism and ophthalmopathy.

This sample comprised peripheral blood mononuclear cells (PBMCs), obtained at new diagnosis, from a patient treated with antithyroid drugs. These receptors originate from a woman aged 30 to 39 with Graves disease. The CDR3 runs from the conserved cysteine through the conserved F or W. Fields, in order: CDR3 length, D gene, J gene, clone size, V gene, CDR3 DNA, CDR3 protein. The D gene is left open where the match is weak. Not all rows give a size; the values are once, few, many and, for expanded clones, a class.

CDR3 length: 14; D gene: -; J gene: TRBJ1-1; clone size: -; V gene: TRBV7-8; CDR3 DNA: TGTGCCAGCAGCTTCGGGACCCGAGGGGGTGAAGCTTTCTTT; CDR3 protein: CASSFGTRGGEAFF
CDR3 length: 14; D gene: TRBD2; J gene: TRBJ2-7; clone size: -; V gene: TRBV9; CDR3 DNA: TGTGCCAGCAGCCGCGAAGCGGGGGGTAGGGAGCAGTACTTC; CDR3 protein: CASSREAGGREQYF
CDR3 length: 15; D gene: -; J gene: TRBJ2-7; clone size: many; V gene: TRBV10-1; CDR3 DNA: TGCGCCAGCAGTGCCACGGGGACATTTCTCTACGAGCAGTACTTC; CDR3 protein: CASSATGTFLYEQYF
CDR3 length: 13; D gene: -; J gene: TRBJ2-7; clone size: many; V gene: TRBV27; CDR3 DNA: TGTGCCAGCAGTTTAAACGGGGTTTACGAGCAGTACTTC; CDR3 protein: CASSLNGVYEQYF
CDR3 length: 13; D gene: TRBD2; J gene: TRBJ2-3; clone size: -; V gene: TRBV7-3; CDR3 DNA: TGTGCCAGCAGCTTAGCGGGAGATGATACGCAGTATTTT; CDR3 protein: CASSLAGDDTQYF
CDR3 length: 16; D gene: -; J gene: TRBJ2-2; clone size: -; V gene: TRBV7-7; CDR3 DNA: TGTGCTAGCAGCTTAGATGTTAGCGGGAACACCGGGGAGCTGTTTTTT; CDR3 protein: CASSLDVSGNTGELFF
CDR3 length: 15; D gene: TRBD2; J gene: TRBJ2-3; clone size: many; V gene: TRBV11-2; CDR3 DNA: TGTGCCAGCAGCTCCCACTTAGCGGGGACAGATACGCAGTATTTT; CDR3 protein: CASSSHLAGTDTQYF
CDR3 length: 15; D gene: TRBD2; J gene: TRBJ2-3; clone size: many; V gene: TRBV28; CDR3 DNA: TGTGCCAGCAGTTTAGGGACTAGGGAAGCAGATACGCAGTATTTT; CDR3 protein: CASSLGTREADTQYF
CDR3 length: 19; D gene: -; J gene: TRBJ2-7; clone size: few; V gene: TRBV13; CDR3 DNA: TGTGCCAGCAGCTTTGGATTATCTAGATCCGGAACGCTCTCCTACGAGCAGTACTTC; CDR3 protein: CASSFGLSRSGTLSYEQYF
CDR3 length: 14; D gene: -; J gene: TRBJ1-1; clone size: many; V gene: TRBV7-3; CDR3 DNA: TGTGCCAGCAGTCCCTTCGGGAGGGACACTGAAGCTTTCTTT; CDR3 protein: CASSPFGRDTEAFF
CDR3 length: 15; D gene: -; J gene: TRBJ2-7; clone size: many; V gene: TRBV24-1; CDR3 DNA: TGTGCCACCAGTGATTCCCGGACACCATCCTACGAGCAGTACTTC; CDR3 protein: CATSDSRTPSYEQYF
CDR3 length: 15; D gene: TRBD1; J gene: TRBJ1-1; clone size: few; V gene: TRBV2; CDR3 DNA: TGTGCCAGCAGGGAAGAACAGGGGGCGTGGGCTGAAGCTCTCTTT; CDR3 protein: CASREEQGAWAEALF
CDR3 length: 15; D gene: -; J gene: TRBJ2-7; clone size: -; V gene: TRBV2; CDR3 DNA: TGTGCCAGCAGCCAAATGAGGGCAGCAACTTACGAGCAGTACTTC; CDR3 protein: CASSQMRAATYEQYF
CDR3 length: 16; D gene: -; J gene: TRBJ2-2; clone size: many; V gene: TRBV28; CDR3 DNA: TGTGCCAGCAGTTTATTGTCGGGTTCCGCCAGCGGGGAGCTGTTTTTT; CDR3 protein: CASSLLSGSASGELFF
CDR3 length: 16; D gene: -; J gene: TRBJ2-3; clone size: many; V gene: TRBV5-1; CDR3 DNA: TGCGCCAGCAGCTTGGTAGGGGGGCTAAGCACAGATACGCAGTATTTT; CDR3 protein: CASSLVGGLSTDTQYF
CDR3 length: 15; D gene: TRBD2; J gene: TRBJ2-5; clone size: many; V gene: TRBV28; CDR3 DNA: TGTGCCAGCAGTTCCCCGGGACTAGGGGCAGAGACCCAGTACTTC; CDR3 protein: CASSSPGLGAETQYF
CDR3 length: 14; D gene: TRBD2; J gene: TRBJ2-7; clone size: many; V gene: TRBV12-3/TRBV12-4; CDR3 DNA: TGTGCCAGCAGAAAAGGGCTAGCGGGGGATGAGCAGTACTTC; CDR3 protein: CASRKGLAGDEQYF
CDR3 length: 15; D gene: -; J gene: TRBJ2-7; clone size: many; V gene: TRBV28; CDR3 DNA: TGTGCCAGCAGTTCACCCTCGACAGACTCCTACGAGCAGTACTTC; CDR3 protein: CASSSPSTDSYEQYF
CDR3 length: 14; D gene: TRBD2; J gene: TRBJ2-7; clone size: many; V gene: TRBV13; CDR3 DNA: TGTGCCAGCAGCGTGGGACTAGTAGTCTACGAGCAGTACTTC; CDR3 protein: CASSVGLVVYEQYF
CDR3 length: 16; D gene: TRBD1; J gene: TRBJ1-1; clone size: -; V gene: TRBV18; CDR3 DNA: TGTGCCAGCTCACCAATGGCCCAGGGGGCGCGCACTGAAGCTTTCTTT; CDR3 protein: CASSPMAQGARTEAFF
CDR3 length: 13; D gene: -; J gene: TRBJ1-2; clone size: -; V gene: TRBV12-3/TRBV12-4; CDR3 DNA: TGTGCCAGCGGGACGGCGCTGGCCTATGGCTACACCTTC; CDR3 protein: CASGTALAYGYTF
CDR3 length: 15; D gene: -; J gene: TRBJ1-6; clone size: -; V gene: TRBV9; CDR3 DNA: TGTGCCAGCAGCGTAGACGGGGGCTATAATTCACCCCTCCACTTT; CDR3 protein: CASSVDGGYNSPLHF
CDR3 length: 15; D gene: -; J gene: TRBJ2-1; clone size: many; V gene: TRBV6-1; CDR3 DNA: TGTGCCAGCAGCGGGGACCTGGGCAACCACAATGAGCAGTTCTTC; CDR3 protein: CASSGDLGNHNEQFF
CDR3 length: 17; D gene: TRBD2; J gene: TRBJ2-1; clone size: -; V gene: TRBV14; CDR3 DNA: TGTGCCAGCAGCCGGGATAGCGGGAGGGCCCTCTACAATGAGCAGTTCTTC; CDR3 protein: CASSRDSGRALYNEQFF
CDR3 length: 13; D gene: -; J gene: TRBJ2-6; clone size: many; V gene: TRBV5-1; CDR3 DNA: TGCGCCAGCAGCTCGGCGGGGGCCAACGTCCTGACTTTC; CDR3 protein: CASSSAGANVLTF
CDR3 length: 14; D gene: -; J gene: TRBJ2-5; clone size: many; V gene: TRBV2; CDR3 DNA: TGTGCCAGCAGTGAAGATGTCACGGTAGAGACCCAGTACTTC; CDR3 protein: CASSEDVTVETQYF
CDR3 length: 13; D gene: -; J gene: TRBJ2-7; clone size: many; V gene: TRBV20-1; CDR3 DNA: TGCAGTGCTAGAGACCCGACAGGCTACGAGCAGTACTTC; CDR3 protein: CSARDPTGYEQYF
CDR3 length: 14; D gene: -; J gene: TRBJ2-7; clone size: many; V gene: TRBV6-1; CDR3 DNA: TGTGCCAGCAGTCCCGTGGGACTCACCTACGAGCAGTACTTC; CDR3 protein: CASSPVGLTYEQYF
CDR3 length: 16; D gene: -; J gene: TRBJ1-1; clone size: many; V gene: TRBV5-1; CDR3 DNA: TGCGCCAGCAGCTTGTCCGGGAGTCGTACGAACACTGAAGCTTTCTTT; CDR3 protein: CASSLSGSRTNTEAFF
CDR3 length: 13; D gene: -; J gene: TRBJ2-7; clone size: many; V gene: TRBV11-2; CDR3 DNA: TGTGCCAGCAGCTTAGTAGGAATCCCCGAGCAGTACTTC; CDR3 protein: CASSLVGIPEQYF
CDR3 length: 14; D gene: -; J gene: TRBJ2-7; clone size: many; V gene: TRBV29-1; CDR3 DNA: TGCAGCGTTGAATGGGACGGATTATCCTACGAGCAGTACTTC; CDR3 protein: CSVEWDGLSYEQYF
CDR3 length: 14; D gene: -; J gene: TRBJ2-7; clone size: few; V gene: TRBV6-5; CDR3 DNA: TGTGCCAGCAGTTACCGGCAGAGAAACTACGAGCAGTACTTC; CDR3 protein: CASSYRQRNYEQYF
CDR3 length: 15; D gene: -; J gene: TRBJ2-3; clone size: many; V gene: TRBV28; CDR3 DNA: TGTGCCAGTTCCCAGGCGGGGCAGGGAGTAGATACGCAGTATTTT; CDR3 protein: CASSQAGQGVDTQYF